A single sample is the source of the 6 T cell receptor beta chains below, sequenced in a study of human T cells and chemical hapten exposure (dated by TCRdb to the early 2020s). The library was obtained by RACE. Sequencing was carried out with a NextSeq 500. The public reads were reanalyzed by TCRdb: fastp trimming at Q25, MiXCR alignment, in-frame beta chains only. Every distinct CDR3 protein forms one entry, paired with its most common genes and DNA. The sample yields about 200,000 distinct CDR3 sequences; under 30% were counted once. The ten most abundant clones make up roughly 2.5% of the sample. The time point label, as the study defines it: patch test 3, about 24 weeks after DPC sensitization. Read against the paper, the sample's treatment or condition label means: therapeutic diphenylcyclopropenone sensitization with weekly scalp DPC. The sequences come from whole blood, collected in connection with sensitization to the hapten diphenylcyclopropenone (DPC). The receptor set was obtained from a woman aged 40 to 49 with alopecia areata. Some clones in this sample may be carry-over from other donors' samples.

The rearrangement uses TRBV27 and TRBJ2-7; D gene uncertain. Germline V gene lookup returns CDR1 MNHEY and CDR2 SMNVEV (reference sequence). The CDR3 is 12 residues long. Trimming removed 4 bases from V and 2 bases from J, with 6 bases in between. In nucleotides, the CDR3 is TGTGCCAGCAGTTCCAGAGCCTACGAGCAGTACTTC. Residues: CASSSRAYEQYF.

The table lists this clonotype with many counts. The rearrangement joins TRBV10-3 to TRBJ1-2; 7 bases are shared with TRBD1. The CDR3 totals 14 residues. V lost 6 bases, J lost 8 bases, and 12 bases stayed unmatched. Germline-derived CDR1 and CDR2 are ENHRY and SYGVKD. This CDR3 reads CAIRGTDYAWGYTF. CDR3 bases: TGTGCCATCAGAGGGACAGACTATGCCTGGGGCTACACCTTC.

V is TRBV20-1 and J is TRBJ2-3; maybe TRBD2 (6 bases). Germline loops: CDR1 DFQATT, CDR2 SNEGSKA (reference sequence). This CDR3 has 13 amino acids. Trimming took 3 bases from V and 1 from J, leaving 8 bases between them. In DNA form, the CDR3 reads TGCAGTGCTAGTGGGGAGGGCACAGATACGCAGTATTTT. Translated: CSASGEGTDTQYF.

The chain is built from TRBV21-1 and TRBJ2-5; the D call of TRBD1 is as the table states it, not checked on the DNA. TRBV21-1 is noted as a pseudogene. This CDR3 has 16 amino acids. As DNA, the CDR3 is TGTGCCAGCAGCAAAGAGTGTGATAGGGGGCTGGAGACCCAGTACTTC. Its translation is CASSKECDRGLETQYF.

This rearrangement joins TRBV2 to TRBJ1-6, with 7 bases fitting TRBD1. Germline CDR1 and CDR2: SNHLY and FYNNEI. V shed 4 bases and J 5 bases; nucleotides not matched to a gene: 5. This CDR3 comprises 15 residues. The CDR3: CASSARQGDNSPLHF. The DNA of the CDR3 is TGTGCCAGCAGTGCCCGACAGGGTGATAATTCACCCCTCCACTTT.

At least ten counts were recorded for this clonotype. The genes are TRBV28 and TRBJ2-1; 9 positions agree with TRBD2. The germline V gene has CDR1 MDHEN and CDR2 SYDVKM. V lost 4 bases and J lost 0; bases outside the gene matches: 1. The CDR3 has 15 residues. DNA for the CDR3: TGTGCCAGCAGTTCAGCGGGGGGCTCCTACAATGAGCAGTTCTTC. Amino acids: CASSSAGGSYNEQFF.